This T cell receptor (beta chain) was profiled in a study of blood T cell repertoires in COVID-19. Generated by immunoSEQ multiplex PCR, the TCRdb table keeps only in-frame clones and is missing some. The sample has about 110,000 clones, 60% to 85% seen once. CDR1 is SGHVS and CDR2 is FQNEAQ in the germline V gene. V was clipped by 5 bases and J by 2 bases; unmatched bases: 12. The CDR3 totals 17 residues. The gene calls are TRBV7-8 and TRBJ2-3; 8 positions match TRBD1. The TCR sequence derives from a woman in her forties with acute or convalescent COVID-19. The sequencing sample was made of peripheral blood. DNA of the CDR3: TGTGCCAGCAGCCTCCGGAGGCAGACAGGGGCCACAGATACGCAGTATTTT. As protein: CASSLRRQTGATDTQYF. Drawing the rest from reference TRBV7-8 and TRBJ2-3, the complete variable domain is GAGVSQSPRYKVAKRGQDVALRCDPISGHVSLFWYQQALGQGPEFLTYFQNEAQLDKSGLPSDRFFAERPEGSVSTLKIQRTQQEDSAVYLCASSLRRQTGATDTQYFGPGTRLTVL.